This T cell receptor beta chain was obtained from a study of T cell repertoires in cytomegalovirus infection. V shed 5 bases and J shed 5 bases, with 16 bases lying between them. This CDR3 comprises 15 residues. The germline V gene has CDR1 SGHVS and CDR2 FQNEAQ. TCRdb reprocessed the reads with MiXCR, giving one entry per CDR3 protein. The repertoire includes 160,000 or so distinct CDR3 sequences, 23% of them detected once, and approximately 11% sits in the top ten. The chain is built from TRBV7-8 and TRBJ1-5; tentative D call: TRBD1 (6 bases). Sequencing input: PBMCs. This TCR came from a human donor in good health (CMV status not recorded). Some clones in this sample may be carry-over from other donors' samples. DNA of the CDR3: TGTGCCAGCAGCGGTAAAGGGGGGTCAGATCAGCCCCAGCATTTT. It yields the protein CASSGKGGSDQPQHF.